This T cell receptor beta chain derives from a study of T-cell memory formation after mild COVID-19. Study-wide background: TCR clusters were largely donor specific.

TCRdb reprocessed the 5' RACE reads via MiXCR and lists one record per CDR3 protein. The repertoire includes around 200,000 distinct CDR3 sequences, roughly a tenth of them detected once, and approximately 2.8% sits in the top ten. General study points: There were some responding clones in pre-infection memory, which suggested that cross-reactive memory had joined. Among clones contracting day 15 to 85, CD4/CD8 was balanced, whereas later expanders leaned CD4+.

This clonotype was picked up a small number of times. Its antigen remains unknown. Germline lookup yields CDR1 MNHEY and CDR2 SVGEGT. The CDR3 is made up of 12 amino acids. With 6 bases removed from V and 9 bases from J, the gap between germline ends came to 14 bases. The V and J genes are TRBV6-2 or TRBV6-3 and TRBJ2-5; possible D gene TRBD1, 5 bases. Sequenced input: PBMCs or a T cell subset sorted from them (not recorded which). The sequence was obtained from a man between 18 and 29 years old who had mild COVID-19 (a few samples of this study predate the infection). Cell type and time point are not known. The CDR3 DNA reads TGTGCCAGCAGCCACACCCAACAGGCCCAGTACTTC. This encodes CASSHTQQAQYF.